The rows below give T cell receptor beta chains drawn from one sample of a study of early T cells in non-severe SARS-CoV-2 infection. TCRdb analysed the 5' RACE reads with MiXCR anew, one entry per CDR3 protein. Among some 87,000 distinct CDR3 sequences listed, about an eighth were seen once. Sample: whole blood. Receptors originate from an adult who was a healthcare worker with PCR-confirmed SARS-CoV-2 infection or an uninfected control (not recorded which). The CDR3 runs from the conserved cysteine through the conserved F or W. The D gene is left open where the match is weak. Clone size is stated in some rows and not others, as once, few, many or a class when expanded.

CDR3 DNA,CDR3 protein,V gene,clone size,D gene,J gene
TGTGCCAGCAGTCACGACGGCGACGGTGGAGGAGGCTACACCTTC,CASSHDGDGGGGYTF,TRBV6-5,many,.,TRBJ1-2
TGTGCCAGCAGTTTAGGGGAGGGTATGCAGTATTTT,CASSLGEGMQYF,TRBV12-3/TRBV12-4,few,TRBD2,TRBJ2-3
TGCAGCGCCGGACAGGGAGAAAACATTCAGTACTTC,CSAGQGENIQYF,TRBV29-1,.,TRBD1,TRBJ2-4
TGTGCCAGCAGCTTGGGTCAGACTAATGAAAAACTGTTTTTT,CASSLGQTNEKLFF,TRBV7-9,.,.,TRBJ1-4
TGTGCCAGCAGCCAAGCTGGCCCCGGGACAGGAGATTACGAGCAGTACTTC,CASSQAGPGTGDYEQYF,TRBV3-1,many,TRBD1,TRBJ2-7
TGCGCCAGCAGCTTGCAGATGAACACTGAAGCTTTCTTT,CASSLQMNTEAFF,TRBV27,many,.,TRBJ1-1
TGCAGCGTCTCCGACAACAAACGGTTCTTC,CSVSDNKRFF,TRBV29-1,.,.,TRBJ2-1
TGCAGTGCTAGGGAACGTGGGACTTTAAGGGATACGCAGTATTTT,CSARERGTLRDTQYF,TRBV20-1,many,.,TRBJ2-3
TGTGCCAGTAGTATGAGGGGGTTTAACACTGAAGCTTTCTTT,CASSMRGFNTEAFF,TRBV19,.,.,TRBJ1-1
TGTGCCAGCAGCGTAGGCCCCTACAGATCAGGGGCTGAAGCTTTCTTT,CASSVGPYRSGAEAFF,TRBV9,.,.,TRBJ1-1
TGTGCCAGCAGCCTCGACAGGGGCTATGGCTACACCTTC,CASSLDRGYGYTF,TRBV25-1,many,TRBD1,TRBJ1-2
TGTGCCAGCAGCCAGGAGGGGTATTCACCCCTCCACTTT,CASSQEGYSPLHF,TRBV3-1,many,.,TRBJ1-6
TGTGCCAGCAGCTTAAGTAGCAATCAGCCCCAGCATTTT,CASSLSSNQPQHF,TRBV11-2,.,.,TRBJ1-5
TGTGCCAGCAGCTTAGATCCGGGGAGAGAGACCCAGTACTTC,CASSLDPGRETQYF,TRBV11-2,many,.,TRBJ2-5
TGTGCCAGCAGCGTCCTAGCGGGAGTAGAAGGGGAGCTGTTTTTT,CASSVLAGVEGELFF,TRBV11-3,.,TRBD2,TRBJ2-2
TGTGCCAGCAGTTTCGGGCAGGTTGACCTGTACTTC,CASSFGQVDLYF,TRBV12-3/TRBV12-4,.,.,TRBJ2-5
TGTGCCAGCCGACGGACAGGGGCCTATGGCTACACCTTC,CASRRTGAYGYTF,TRBV12-3/TRBV12-4,.,TRBD1,TRBJ1-2
TGTGCCAGCAGCCAAGGGGTGTTCGGCAATCAGCCCCAGCATTTT,CASSQGVFGNQPQHF,TRBV7-6,.,.,TRBJ1-5
TGTGCCAGCAGCCCCCGGGGGGAGAGCTCCTACGAGCAGTACTTC,CASSPRGESSYEQYF,TRBV7-9,few,TRBD2,TRBJ2-7
TGTGCCAGCAGCGCGACCTCGAACACTGAAGCTTTCTTT,CASSATSNTEAFF,TRBV9,.,.,TRBJ1-1
TGTGCCAGCAGTAAACAAGAGACCCAGTACTTC,CASSKQETQYF,TRBV12-3/TRBV12-4,few,.,TRBJ2-5
TGTGCCAGCAGACACACGGCGGCGGGGATGAATGAGCAGTTCTTC,CASRHTAAGMNEQFF,TRBV6-5,.,.,TRBJ2-1
TGTGCCAGCAGTTATTGGCAGGACACCCAAGCTTTCTTT,CASSYWQDTQAFF,TRBV6-5,many,.,TRBJ1-1
TGTGCCAGCAGCCAATTTTTATTCATGAACACTGAAGCTTTCTTT,CASSQFLFMNTEAFF,TRBV14,.,.,TRBJ1-1
TGTGCCAGTAGTCCTAGACCGGGACAGGGAGACTATGGCTACACCTTC,CASSPRPGQGDYGYTF,TRBV19,.,TRBD1,TRBJ1-2
TGTGCCAGCAGTTACGTCAGGGGGATACAAGGTCCCGGGGAGCTGTTTTTT,CASSYVRGIQGPGELFF,TRBV6-2/TRBV6-3,few,TRBD1,TRBJ2-2
TGTGCCAGCCTATGCGCTCTCTCGGGAGAGACTGAAGCTTTCTTT,CASLCALSGETEAFF,TRBV21-1,.,.,TRBJ1-1
TGTGCCAGCGAGGCCGTGAACACTGAAGCTTTCTTT,CASEAVNTEAFF,TRBV25-1,many,.,TRBJ1-1
TGCGCCAGCAGCGCTGCGGGGGGCAACCAAGAGACCCAGTACTTC,CASSAAGGNQETQYF,TRBV5-1,few,TRBD2,TRBJ2-5
TGTGCCAGCAGCCTACGGCGGCAGGTTGCCGCCTACGAGCAGTACTTC,CASSLRRQVAAYEQYF,TRBV6-2/TRBV6-3,many,.,TRBJ2-7
TGCGCCAGCACCCAGGGACCGACTATCCTCTATGGCTACACCTTC,CASTQGPTILYGYTF,TRBV5-1,.,.,TRBJ1-2
TGTGCCAGCAGGGGACAGGGGTTCGATTCACCCCTCCACTTT,CASRGQGFDSPLHF,TRBV27,many,TRBD1,TRBJ1-6
TGTGCCAGCAGTGAAAGGGGGCCTAGCGGAGAATACGAGCAGTACTTC,CASSERGPSGEYEQYF,TRBV6-1,.,.,TRBJ2-7
TGTGCCATCCGAATACCTAGCGGGGATACGCAGTATTTT,CAIRIPSGDTQYF,TRBV10-3,.,TRBD2,TRBJ2-3
TGTGCCAGCAGCTTGCCGAGGACTAGCGGGAGTCTCGAGCAGTACTTC,CASSLPRTSGSLEQYF,TRBV5-6,few,TRBD2,TRBJ2-7
TGTGCCAGCAGCCGCCGGGAAGATCAGCCCCAGCATTTT,CASSRREDQPQHF,TRBV7-2,many,.,TRBJ1-5
TGTGCCAGCAGGCCCGCCGGCGGGAGGCTCGTCGAGCAGTACTTC,CASRPAGGRLVEQYF,TRBV3-1,.,TRBD2,TRBJ2-7
TGTGCCAGCAGTTTGGGTCAGGTCTTTTCTGGGGCCAACGTCATGACTTTC,CASSLGQVFSGANVMTF,TRBV12-3/TRBV12-4,.,.,TRBJ2-6
TGTGCCAGCGGAAAACAGGGGCGGACCCAGTACTTC,CASGKQGRTQYF,TRBV28,.,TRBD1,TRBJ2-5
TGTGCCAGCAGTGCGGGGCAGGGAGCTCAGCCCCAGCATTTT,CASSAGQGAQPQHF,TRBV6-1,many,.,TRBJ1-5
TGTGCCAGTAGTATCGTCACCGGGGAGCTGTTTTTT,CASSIVTGELFF,TRBV19,.,.,TRBJ2-2
TGTGCCAGCACCAGAGAGTTGACCCTGGCCAGAGAGACCCAGTACTTC,CASTRELTLARETQYF,TRBV6-6,many,.,TRBJ2-5
TGTGCCAGCGGGTCCGGACAGGGTATAAACGAGCAGTACTTC,CASGSGQGINEQYF,TRBV2,few,TRBD1,TRBJ2-7
TGTGCCAGTAGTGACAGGAGGAACACTGAAGCTTTCTTT,CASSDRRNTEAFF,TRBV19,many,.,TRBJ1-1
TGTGCCAGCAGTTCCGGGACAGGGGGCAGGGAGCAGTTCTTC,CASSSGTGGREQFF,TRBV6-2/TRBV6-3,few,TRBD1,TRBJ2-1
TGTGCCAGCAGCACAGCAGATACGCAGTATTTT,CASSTADTQYF,TRBV7-9,few,.,TRBJ2-3
TGCAGTGCCCCTGGCCCCGGGGGTACTCAGCCCCAGCATTTT,CSAPGPGGTQPQHF,TRBV20-1,many,.,TRBJ1-5
TGTGCCAGTAGTATACAGGGCGGGTTAGCCAAAAACATTCAGTACTTC,CASSIQGGLAKNIQYF,TRBV19,.,.,TRBJ2-4
TGTGCCAGCAGCTTAGCATCCGGGGAGATAGCCAAAAACATTCAGTACTTC,CASSLASGEIAKNIQYF,TRBV7-9,few,.,TRBJ2-4
TGCAGCGTCGTACACGGGACAGGGGCTCTAACGGCCAATCAGCCCCAGCATTTT,CSVVHGTGALTANQPQHF,TRBV29-1,many,TRBD1,TRBJ1-5
TGTGCCGCGGGACAGATAGCCAAAAACATTCAGTACTTC,CAAGQIAKNIQYF,TRBV28,many,.,TRBJ2-4
TGTGCCAGCAGCCAAGACCCGGGACTAGCTATCGGCAATGAGCAGTTCTTC,CASSQDPGLAIGNEQFF,TRBV4-2,many,TRBD2,TRBJ2-1
TGTGCCAGCAGCTTATTGAGCGCAGCTTCTGGAAACACCATATATTTT,CASSLLSAASGNTIYF,TRBV11-2,.,.,TRBJ1-3
TGTGCCACCCAAACGGGGACAAAAAACTATGGCTACACCTTC,CATQTGTKNYGYTF,TRBV19,many,.,TRBJ1-2